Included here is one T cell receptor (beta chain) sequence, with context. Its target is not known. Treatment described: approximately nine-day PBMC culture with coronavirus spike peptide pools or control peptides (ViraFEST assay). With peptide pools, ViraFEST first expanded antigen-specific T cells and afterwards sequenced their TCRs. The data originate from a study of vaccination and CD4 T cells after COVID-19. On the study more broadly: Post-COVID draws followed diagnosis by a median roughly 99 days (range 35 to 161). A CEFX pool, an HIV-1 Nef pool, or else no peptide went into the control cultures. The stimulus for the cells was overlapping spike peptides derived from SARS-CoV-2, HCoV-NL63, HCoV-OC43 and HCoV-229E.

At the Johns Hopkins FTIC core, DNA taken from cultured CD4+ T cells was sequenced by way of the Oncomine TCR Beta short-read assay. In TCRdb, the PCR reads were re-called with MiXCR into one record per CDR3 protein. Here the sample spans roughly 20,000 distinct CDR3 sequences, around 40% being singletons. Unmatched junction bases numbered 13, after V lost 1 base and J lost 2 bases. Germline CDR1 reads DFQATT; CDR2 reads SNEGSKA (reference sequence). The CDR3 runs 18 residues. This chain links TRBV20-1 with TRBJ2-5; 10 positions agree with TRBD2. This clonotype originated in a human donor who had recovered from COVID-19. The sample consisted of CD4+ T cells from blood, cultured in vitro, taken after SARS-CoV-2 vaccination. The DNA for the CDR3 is TGCAGTGCTAGAGCAAATAGGGGAACTAGCGGGGCTCAAGAGACCCAGTACTTC. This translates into CSARANRGTSGAQETQYF.